Given below is one T cell receptor (beta chain) in context. Here immunoSEQ multiplex PCR was the method, and the copy in TCRdb shows in-frame clones only, minus some. The table shows around 300,000 clones, with approximately 89% occurring only once. Germline-derived CDR1 and CDR2 are MGHRA and YSYEKL. Trimming left V 0 bases short and J 6 bases short, with 11 bases between. The CDR3 consists of 15 residues. These data belong to a study of blood T cell repertoires in COVID-19. Turning to the study itself: From the United States, Italy and Spain came samples of acute and convalescent COVID-19. PBMCs, B-cell-depleted T cells, or T cells provided the cDNA or gDNA that made up the material.

Those enrolled, adults aged 18 to 89 years, came from around 24 US areas. Sequencing was carried out using PBMCs or T cells enriched from blood (not recorded which). The clonotype was recovered from a woman aged 60-75 years who had recovered from COVID-19. The J gene is TRBJ2-2, the V gene TRBV4-1, with unresolved D. CDR3 sequence (DNA): TGCGCCAGCAGCCAAGATAGAGGTACGGCCGGGGAGCTGTTTTTT. Protein product: CASSQDRGTAGELFF.